Shown below are 17 T cell receptor beta chains from a single sample sequenced in a study of early T cells in non-severe SARS-CoV-2 infection. TCRdb reprocessed the 5' RACE reads with MiXCR, giving one entry per CDR3 protein. Among approximately 35,000 distinct CDR3 sequences listed, around 5.9% were seen once. The sample comprised whole blood. These receptors were collected from an adult who was a healthcare worker with PCR-confirmed SARS-CoV-2 infection or an uninfected control (not recorded which).

This clonotype has a count of ten or more. The J gene is TRBJ2-1, the V gene TRBV7-9; D possibly corresponds to TRBD1 (6 bases). Germline V gives CDR1 SEHNR, CDR2 FQNEAQ (reference sequence). The CDR3 runs 13 residues. V was clipped by 3 bases and J by 8 bases, with 11 bases between them. This chain's CDR3 is CASSLDSYDEQFF. DNA for the CDR3: TGTGCCAGCAGCTTGGACAGTTATGATGAGCAGTTCTTC. Using reference TRBV7-9 and TRBJ2-1 for the parts outside the CDR3, the full variable domain is DTGVSQNPRHKITKRGQNVTFRCDPISEHNRLYWYRQTLGQGPEFLTYFQNEAQLEKSRLLSDRFSAERPKGSFSTLEIQRTEQGDSAMYLCASSLDSYDEQFFGPGTRLTVL.

The J gene is TRBJ2-7, the V gene TRBV6-2 or TRBV6-3, with a tentative D call TRBD1 (6 bases). Deletions cut 6 bases from V and 3 bases from J, with 24 bases between. Germline V CDR1 and CDR2: MNHEY, SVGEGT. The CDR3 is 17 residues long. The CDR3 region has the DNA TGTGCCAGCAGACCAGCTACCCTCTCGGACAGCGTCTACGAGCAGTACTTC. Amino acid sequence: CASRPATLSDSVYEQYF.

This clonotype has a count of ten or more. This chain connects TRBV9 to TRBJ2-7; D ambiguous. From germline, CDR1 is SGDLS and CDR2 YYNGEE. CDR3 length: 14 residues. Trimming took 4 bases from V and 5 from J, leaving 16 bases between them. CDR3: CASSTHPASDEQYF. CDR3 DNA: TGTGCCAGCAGCACCCACCCGGCCTCAGACGAGCAGTACTTC. The whole variable domain, filled in from reference TRBV9 and TRBJ2-7, reads DSGVTQTPKHLITATGQRVTLRCSPRSGDLSVYWYQQSLDQGLQFLIQYYNGEERAKGNILERFSAQQFPDLHSELNLSSLELGDSALYFCASSTHPASDEQYFGPGTRLTVT.

This chain uses TRBV7-2 with TRBJ1-1, with D tentatively TRBD1 (5 bases). This CDR3 is built from 13 residues. CDR1 is SGHTA, CDR2 FQGNSA, per germline. The V and J ends lost 3 bases and 4 bases respectively, with 9 bases between them. CDR3: CASSLSRGTEAFF. CDR3 sequence (DNA): TGTGCCAGCAGCTTGAGTAGGGGCACTGAAGCTTTCTTT.

This clonotype was recorded many times. The genes are TRBV4-1 and TRBJ1-4, with 8 positions matching TRBD1. Per germline, CDR1 MGHRA and CDR2 YSYEKL. V gave up 3 bases and J gave up 10 bases; unmatched junction bases: 4. The length of the CDR3 is 13 residues. The CDR3 bases are TGCGCCAGCAGCCAGCCTACAGGGGGAAAACTGTTTTTT. Its protein is CASSQPTGGKLFF.

This clonotype was seen repeatedly, ten times or more. The V and J genes are TRBV5-1 and TRBJ2-7; D may be TRBD1 (6 bases). This CDR3 is 14 amino acids long. V dropped 1 base and J dropped 2 bases, with 10 bases sitting between them. The germline V gene has CDR1 SGHRS and CDR2 YFSETQ. The CDR3 nucleotides are TGCGCCAGCAGCTTGTCGACAGGCGCCTACGAGCAGTACTTC. It yields the protein CASSLSTGAYEQYF.

This clonotype was seen at least ten times. This chain links TRBV3-1 with TRBJ2-5; 10 bases align to TRBD2. Per germline, CDR1 LGHDT and CDR2 YNNKEL (reference sequence). J lost 5 bases, V lost 1 base, and 7 bases had no gene match. The CDR3 runs 16 residues. CDR3 bases: TGTGCCAGCAGCCAAGCGAAGCGGGGGGGCTTGGAGACCCAGTACTTC. It translates to CASSQAKRGGLETQYF.

This clonotype was counted ten times or more. The chain joins TRBV5-4 to TRBJ1-2; 7 bases fit TRBD1. Germline V gene lookup returns CDR1 SGHNT and CDR2 YYREEE (reference sequence). Losses at the gene ends were 4 bases for V and 3 bases for J; bases not matched to a gene: 12. The CDR3 is 16 amino acids. CDR3 sequence: CASSPNNRGNDYGYTF. The CDR3 nucleotides read TGTGCCAGCAGCCCTAATAACAGGGGAAATGACTATGGCTACACCTTC.

In the case of this clonotype: It may be a read error: a sequence one base away is much more abundant. Here the CDR3 omits its conserved ending phenylalanine or tryptophan, so a read error is the likely source. The gene calls are TRBV5-4 and TRBJ1-2, with unresolved D. This CDR3 comprises 13 residues. The V end lost 0 bases, the J end lost 2 bases, and 5 bases lay between the germline ends. Germline V gene lookup returns CDR1 SGHNT and CDR2 YYREEE (reference sequence). The CDR3: CASSLGLNYGYTY. The CDR3 DNA sequence: TGTGCCAGCAGCTTGGGGCTGAACTATGGCTACACCTAC.

With regard to this clonotype: One base away lies a much larger clone, so this may be a sequencing read error. This chain joins TRBV9 and TRBJ2-3; D ambiguous. CDR1 SGDLS and CDR2 YYNGEE come from the germline V gene. The CDR3 totals 14 residues. The CDR3 sequence: CSSTPQQSTDTQYF. CDR3 nucleotides: TGTTCCTCCACCCCACAGCAAAGCACAGATACGCAGTATTTT.

This clonotype is medium-sized. CDR3 protein: CAISESPDRVSTEAFF. The CDR3, as DNA: TGTGCCATCAGTGAGTCTCCCGACAGGGTAAGCACTGAAGCTTTCTTT. The rearrangement uses TRBV10-3 and TRBJ1-1, with 7 bases that match TRBD1. Trimming took 0 bases from V and 4 from J; bases not matched to a gene: 8. CDR3 length: 16 residues. CDR1 is ENHRY, CDR2 SYGVKD, per germline.

This clonotype was counted ten times or more. The gene calls are TRBV19 and TRBJ2-1, with D hard to call. Trimming took off 0 bases at V and 9 bases at J, with 6 bases between the two ends. The CDR3 extends over 12 amino acids. Germline V gives CDR1 LNHDA, CDR2 SQIVND (reference sequence). The CDR3 sequence: CASSIDGGEQFF. The CDR3 bases are TGTGCCAGTAGTATAGATGGTGGTGAGCAGTTCTTC.

This clonotype was seen ten or more times. V and J are TRBV5-5 and TRBJ2-7; no clear D gene. The CDR3 sequence is 13 residues long. The V and J ends lost 4 bases and 4 bases respectively, with 12 bases between them. Germline-derived CDR1 and CDR2 are SGHKS and YYEKEE (reference sequence). The CDR3 sequence is CASSRLHTYEQYF. DNA for the CDR3: TGTGCCAGCAGCCGCCTTCATACGTACGAGCAGTACTTC.

This clonotype appeared a few times. The chain links TRBV21-1 to TRBJ2-2; TRBD2 was called by the table and not checked on the DNA. TRBV21-1 is assigned pseudogene status. This CDR3 region has 18 residues. Here the CDR3 DNA reads TGTGCCAGCAGCATGGGACTAGCGGGGGGGCCTATTCTTGGGGAGCTGTTTTTT. It yields the protein CASSMGLAGGPILGELFF.

This clonotype was seen ten or more times. The CDR3 DNA is TGCAGTGCTTCCCCGGATATCAACTCCTACGAGCAGTACTTC. As protein: CSASPDINSYEQYF. The chain couples TRBV20-1 to TRBJ2-7; D is undetermined. V shed 5 bases and J shed 0 bases, with 14 bases lying between them. CDR3 size: 14 residues. In germline, CDR1 is DFQATT, CDR2 SNEGSKA (reference sequence).

This clonotype was detected ten times or more. The CDR3 coding sequence is TGTGCCAGCAGCGGCACTAGTGAGACCCAGTACTTC. Translation gives CASSGTSETQYF. The V call is TRBV7-9, the J call TRBJ2-5; D is perhaps TRBD2 (5 bases). The ends were cut back, 5 bases at V and 5 bases at J, with 9 bases in the middle. Per the germline V gene, CDR1 is SEHNR and CDR2 is FQNEAQ (reference sequence). The CDR3 covers 12 residues.

This clonotype was recorded at least ten times. The chain recombines TRBV6-6 with TRBJ2-5; the match to TRBD2 covers 7 bases. Looked up from germline, CDR1 is MNHNY and CDR2 is SVGAGI (reference sequence). J lost 3 bases, V lost 4 bases, and 5 bases had no gene match. The CDR3 sequence is 14 residues long. The CDR3 here is CASSSSGVKETQYF. The DNA for the CDR3 is TGTGCCAGCAGTTCCAGCGGGGTAAAAGAGACCCAGTACTTC.